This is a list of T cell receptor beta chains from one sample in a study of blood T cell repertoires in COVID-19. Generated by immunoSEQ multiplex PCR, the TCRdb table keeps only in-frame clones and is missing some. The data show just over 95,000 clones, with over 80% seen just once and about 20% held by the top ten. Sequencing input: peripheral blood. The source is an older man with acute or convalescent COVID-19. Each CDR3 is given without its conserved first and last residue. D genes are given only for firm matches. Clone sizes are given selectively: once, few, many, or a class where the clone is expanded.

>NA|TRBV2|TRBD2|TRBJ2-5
ASSAPMRGEKETQY
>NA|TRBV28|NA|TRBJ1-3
ASSSPGGAGTIY
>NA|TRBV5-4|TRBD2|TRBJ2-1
ASSTELAGANEQF
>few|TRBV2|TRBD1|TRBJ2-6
ASTRGTGANVLT
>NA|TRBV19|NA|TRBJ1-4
ASEEGYRGKLF
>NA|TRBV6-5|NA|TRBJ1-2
ASSYSTSGSGYT
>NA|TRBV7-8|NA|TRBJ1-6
ASSLPGQGSPLH
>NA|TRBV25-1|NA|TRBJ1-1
ASSVESGAEAF
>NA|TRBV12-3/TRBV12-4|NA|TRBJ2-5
ASSFSPQETQY
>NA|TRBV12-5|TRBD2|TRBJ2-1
ASGPGLAGVNEQF